The rows below give T cell receptor beta chains drawn from one sample of a study of blood T cell repertoires in COVID-19. Here immunoSEQ multiplex PCR was the method, and the copy in TCRdb shows in-frame clones only, minus some. This sample yields around 290,000 clones, of which approximately 90% are seen a single time; about 4.6% belongs to the top ten. Sequences were obtained from peripheral blood. Source of these receptors: a man between 35 and 55 years old with acute or convalescent COVID-19. CDR3s include the opening cysteine and the closing phenylalanine or tryptophan. A D gene is named only where the DNA matches it firmly. Not all rows give a size; the values are once, few, many and, for expanded clones, a class.

D gene	clone size	V gene	J gene	CDR3 DNA	CDR3 protein
-	-	TRBV19	TRBJ1-2	TGTGCCAGTAGTACCGAGGGATTGAGATATGGCTACACCTTC	CASSTEGLRYGYTF
-	-	TRBV7-2	TRBJ2-1	TGTGCCAGCAGCACGTACACCGGGGGTTACAATGAGCAGTTCTTC	CASSTYTGGYNEQFF
-	-	TRBV19	TRBJ1-6	TGTGCCAGTAGTCCCTTCCCGACATGGGCTTACTCACCCCTCCACTTT	CASSPFPTWAYSPLHF
-	-	TRBV2	TRBJ1-5	TGTGCCAGCACCATCGCAAGGGGGAGTCAGCCCCAGCATTTT	CASTIARGSQPQHF
-	-	TRBV2	TRBJ1-2	TGTGCCAGCAGTGGAGGAGGATATGGCTACACCTTC	CASSGGGYGYTF
TRBD1	-	TRBV10-3	TRBJ1-2	TGTGCCATCAGTGTCCGAGGGGGCGAGGGCTACACCTTC	CAISVRGGEGYTF
-	once	TRBV6-5	TRBJ1-1	TGTGCCAGCAGTTACTCGGGCGGGGTCACTGAAGCTTTCTTT	CASSYSGGVTEAFF
-	once	TRBV6-6	TRBJ1-6	TGTGCCAGCAGTTACGGTGGAGGCAATAATTCACCCCTCCACTTT	CASSYGGGNNSPLHF
-	-	TRBV27	TRBJ2-1	TGTGCCAGCAGTTTACCCCCCGAGCCTTACAATGAGCAGTTCTTC	CASSLPPEPYNEQFF
TRBD1	-	TRBV27	TRBJ1-2	TGTGCCAGCAGTTTATTTTGGGACAGGGTTTGCTATGGCTACACCTTC	CASSLFWDRVCYGYTF
-	-	TRBV6-5	TRBJ2-7	TGTGCCAGCAGGGGCCCCCGCGAGCAGTACTTC	CASRGPREQYF
-	-	TRBV3-1/TRBV3-2	TRBJ1-1	TGTGCCAGCAGCCAAGATCCCCTTAAGCCTGAAGCTTTCTTT	CASSQDPLKPEAFF
TRBD2	-	TRBV5-1	TRBJ2-7	TGCGCCAGCAGCTCTGGGACTAGCGGGGAGAGTGAGCAGTACTTC	CASSSGTSGESEQYF
-	-	TRBV7-8	TRBJ2-7	TGTGCCAGCAGCTTAAGGGGCGCCTACGAGCAGTACTTC	CASSLRGAYEQYF
TRBD2	-	TRBV6-5	TRBJ2-3	TGTGCCACCTATGATCCAGCGGGGGGACGGGATACGCAGTATTTT	CATYDPAGGRDTQYF
TRBD2	once	TRBV6-6	TRBJ2-7	TGTGCCAGCAGTTACCCCGGGGGGGGCTACGAGCAGTACTTC	CASSYPGGGYEQYF
-	-	TRBV30	TRBJ1-5	TGTGCCTGGACAGGAGGGATGGCCCAGCCCCAGCATTTT	CAWTGGMAQPQHF
TRBD2	-	TRBV5-1	TRBJ2-2	TGCGCCAGCAGTCGGGGGGAGTACGGGGAGCTGTTTTTT	CASSRGEYGELFF
-	-	TRBV2	TRBJ1-5	TGTGCCAGCAGTGATAGGACAGACAATCAGCCCCAGCATTTT	CASSDRTDNQPQHF
-	-	TRBV2	TRBJ1-1	TGTGCCAGCAGAACAGGGTTGGGCACTGAAGCTTTCTTT	CASRTGLGTEAFF
-	-	TRBV6-1	TRBJ1-2	TGTGCCAGCAGTGAACCTGATCAGTATGGCTACACCTTC	CASSEPDQYGYTF
-	-	TRBV4-2	TRBJ2-7	TGTGCCAGCAGCCAGAGAGGACTACTTTACGAGCAGTACTTC	CASSQRGLLYEQYF
-	-	TRBV3-1/TRBV3-2	TRBJ1-1	TGTGCCAGCAGCCAAGATCGCCAGGGGATGAACACTGAAGCTTTCTTT	CASSQDRQGMNTEAFF
TRBD1	once	TRBV30	TRBJ1-5	TGTGCCTGGAGTGTGAACAGGGGATCGGGAGGCAATCAGCCCCAGCATTTT	CAWSVNRGSGGNQPQHF